The 29 T cell receptor beta chains below come from one sample, sequenced in a study of T cell changes during pregnancy in multiple sclerosis. Only in-frame clones appear in the TCRdb table, and some are missing; sequencing was by immunoSEQ multiplex PCR. This table holds more than 90,000 clones, approximately 92% found once. Source: peripheral blood, taken in the second trimester of pregnancy. The receptors were gathered from a female donor with multiple sclerosis, enrolled in a pregnancy study.

The chain links TRBV6-5 to TRBJ1-4; 8 bases are shared with TRBD1. CDR1 is MNHEY and CDR2 is SVGAGI in the germline V gene. The junction had 11 bases not matched to a gene; V was cut back by 6 bases and J by 8 bases. The CDR3 spans 15 residues. The CDR3 region is CASRRSGGSWEKLFF. CDR3 DNA: TGTGCCAGCAGACGCTCAGGGGGCAGTTGGGAAAAACTGTTTTTT.

J is TRBJ1-1 and V is TRBV7-9; tentative D call: TRBD1 (5 bases). The V gene lost 5 bases and the J gene lost 5 bases, with 18 bases spanning the gap. This CDR3 spans 15 amino acids. Germline V CDR1 and CDR2: SEHNR, FQNEAQ (reference sequence). The chain's CDR3 is CASSVLSSGGTEAFF. CDR3 DNA: TGTGCCAGCAGCGTCCTCTCCTCGGGGGGGACTGAAGCTTTCTTT.

The V and J genes are TRBV5-6 and TRBJ1-1, with D tentatively TRBD1 (5 bases). Deletions cut 0 bases from V and 6 bases from J, with 9 bases between. The germline V gene encodes CDR1 SGHDT and CDR2 YYEEEE. The CDR3 covers 13 residues. The CDR3 DNA reads TGTGCCAGCAGCTTGGGGGGGGTCGCTGAAGCTTTCTTT. This gives the protein CASSLGGVAEAFF.

This clone was found many times. The chain recombines TRBV28 with TRBJ2-1; 12 bases map to TRBD2. Germline lookup yields CDR1 MDHEN and CDR2 SYDVKM. The CDR3 has 14 amino acids. J lost 9 bases, V lost 7 bases, and 7 bases had no gene match. This chain's CDR3 is CASMGLAGIGEQFF. In DNA, the CDR3 is TGTGCCAGCATGGGACTAGCGGGCATTGGTGAGCAGTTCTTC. Drawing the rest from reference TRBV28 and TRBJ2-1, the complete variable domain is DVKVTQSSRYLVKRTGEKVFLECVQDMDHENMFWYRQDPGLGLRLIYFSYDVKMKEKGDIPEGYSVSREKKERFSLILESASTNQTSMYLCASMGLAGIGEQFFGPGTRLTVL.

J is TRBJ2-1 and V is TRBV6-4; TRBD2 might be the D (6 bases). The CDR3 spans 15 residues. Per germline, CDR1 MRHNA and CDR2 SNTAGT. V lost 0 bases to trimming and J lost 0 bases, with 6 bases between them. CDR3 DNA sequence: TGTGCCAGCAGTGACTCAGCGGGCTCCTACAATGAGCAGTTCTTC. The encoded protein is CASSDSAGSYNEQFF.

This rearrangement joins TRBV7-2 to TRBJ2-1; the D is unclear. With 2 bases removed from V and 7 bases from J, the gap between germline ends came to 9 bases. CDR3 size: 13 residues. Per germline, CDR1 SGHTA and CDR2 FQGNSA. CDR3 residues: CASSLLFSNEQFF. The CDR3 coding sequence is TGTGCCAGCAGCTTATTGTTCAGTAATGAGCAGTTCTTC.

The chain uses TRBV11-1 and TRBJ1-1; D is ambiguous. Trimming cost V 0 bases and J 7 bases, with 9 bases left between them. This CDR3 region has 13 residues. CDR1 and CDR2 from the germline V gene are SGHAT and FQDESV (reference sequence). The CDR3 region is CASSLAREGEAFF. DNA of the CDR3: TGTGCCAGCAGCTTAGCGCGGGAAGGTGAAGCTTTCTTT. The full variable domain, rest sourced from reference TRBV11-1 and TRBJ1-1, is EAEVAQSPRYKITEKSQAVAFWCDPISGHATLYWYRQILGQGPELLVQFQDESVVDDSQLPKDRFSAERLKGVDSTLKIQPAELGDSAMYLCASSLAREGEAFFGQGTRLTVV.

This chain links TRBV6-6 with TRBJ2-7, with 9 bases identical to TRBD1. Germline CDR1 and CDR2: MNHNY and SVGAGI (reference sequence). The CDR3 sequence is 14 residues long. Trimming at V came to 8 bases and at J to 2 bases, leaving 7 bases not matched to a gene. The CDR3 sequence: CASFMDRGAYEQYF. Here the CDR3 DNA reads TGTGCCAGCTTCATGGACAGGGGAGCCTACGAGCAGTACTTC.

The chain joins TRBV4-3 to TRBJ2-2; 10 bases are shared with TRBD2. The CDR3 length is 19 residues. The trim removed 2 bases at V and 2 bases at J, leaving 11 bases unmatched. Germline CDR1 LGHNA, CDR2 YSLEER. The CDR3 is CASSQRPGAGGPNTGELFF. The CDR3 DNA is TGCGCCAGCAGCCAAAGACCAGGAGCGGGAGGGCCTAACACCGGGGAGCTGTTTTTT.

J is TRBJ2-7 and V is TRBV14; TRBD1 agrees at 7 bases. V dropped 4 bases and J dropped 7; count of bases not matched to a gene: 10. Germline V gene data show CDR1 as SGHDN and CDR2 as FVKESK. The CDR3 extends over 14 amino acids. CDR3 nucleotides: TGTGCCAGCAGCCCCAACTTAGGGGGCAGTGAGCAGTACTTC. This codes for CASSPNLGGSEQYF.

The rearrangement links TRBV15 to TRBJ2-2, with TRBD1 as a possible D gene (6 bases). V lost 2 bases, J lost 7 bases, and 14 bases lay in between. The CDR3 is 15 amino acids. The germline CDR1 and CDR2 sequences are LNHNV and YYDKDF (reference sequence). CDR3 sequence (DNA): TGTGCCACCAGCAGACAAAGGACAGTCCACGGGGAGCTGTTTTTT. Translating it yields CATSRQRTVHGELFF.

The CDR3 region has the DNA TGTGCCAGTAGGGGGACAGGGGACGAGCAGTACTTC. Translating gives CASRGTGDEQYF. The V call is TRBV19, the J call TRBJ2-7; 10 bases are a match to TRBD1. The CDR3 spans 12 residues. In germline, CDR1 is LNHDA, CDR2 SQIVND (reference sequence). The V segment lost 6 bases and the J segment 5 bases; nucleotides outside the gene matches: 1.

The chain combines TRBV30 with TRBJ1-5; possibly TRBD1 for D (6 bases). V dropped 2 bases and J dropped 7 bases, with 12 bases sitting between them. This CDR3 is 13 amino acids long. Germline V gene sequence: CDR1 GTSNPN, CDR2 SVGIG (reference sequence). The CDR3 protein is CAWSLQGRQPQHF. The CDR3 DNA reads TGTGCCTGGAGTTTACAGGGCCGACAGCCCCAGCATTTT.

This clone was picked up one time. The chain combines TRBV11-2 with TRBJ2-1; perhaps TRBD2 as D (6 bases). Germline lookup yields CDR1 SGHAT and CDR2 FQNNGV. CDR3 length equals 16 residues. V was shortened by 5 bases and J by 3 bases, with 17 bases between the two germline ends. CDR3 DNA: TGTGCCAGCAGCCCCTTATGGGTAGCGGACTACAATGAGCAGTTCTTC. Translated: CASSPLWVADYNEQFF.

The V and J genes are TRBV6-5 and TRBJ2-5; tentative D call: TRBD2 (6 bases). The V gene's germline CDR1 is MNHEY and CDR2 SVGAGI. Trimming pared 4 bases from V and 7 bases from J, leaving 16 bases between. This CDR3 region has 14 residues. The CDR3 protein is CASSSTSRRGTQYF. Here the CDR3 DNA reads TGTGCCAGCAGTTCTACCTCTAGGAGGGGGACCCAGTACTTC.

The rearrangement uses TRBV14 and TRBJ2-7, with 7 bases matching TRBD1. The CDR3 has 13 amino acids. In germline, CDR1 is SGHDN, CDR2 FVKESK. Losses at the gene ends were 5 bases for V and 3 bases for J; bases not matched to a gene: 4. As DNA, the CDR3 is TGTGCCAGCAGCGACAGGGCCGGCTACGAGCAGTACTTC. Its translation: CASSDRAGYEQYF.

This rearrangement joins TRBV28 to TRBJ2-5; TRBD2 matches at 7 bases. The CDR3 is 15 amino acids. V dropped 3 bases and J dropped 5; count of bases not matched to a gene: 9. Per the germline V gene, CDR1 is MDHEN and CDR2 is SYDVKM. The CDR3 bases are TGTGCCAGCAGTTTCTCGCCGGGGGGTGGGGAGACCCAGTACTTC. It specifies CASSFSPGGGETQYF.

V gene TRBV28 combines with J gene TRBJ1-5, with a weak D call TRBD1 (5 bases). The CDR3 is made up of 13 amino acids. V was shortened by 2 bases and J by 9 bases, with 11 bases between the two germline ends. CDR1 is MDHEN and CDR2 is SYDVKM in the germline V gene. The CDR3 reads CASSLGDLGPQHF. The CDR3 nucleotides are TGTGCCAGCAGTTTAGGGGACTTGGGGCCCCAGCATTTT.

The chain carries TRBV5-8 and TRBJ2-1, with D maybe TRBD2 (5 bases). The CDR3 extends over 15 amino acids. CDR1 is SGHTS, CDR2 YDEGEE, per germline. The V end was cut by 1 base, the J end by 6 bases, with 14 bases between. The CDR3 bases are TGTGCCAGCAGCTTGTTCGGGGTGCATGGCAATGAGCAGTTCTTC. Its protein is CASSLFGVHGNEQFF.

This sequence joins TRBV19 and TRBJ1-2; a possible D gene is TRBD1 (5 bases). Per the germline V gene, CDR1 is LNHDA and CDR2 is SQIVND (reference sequence). The CDR3 covers 12 residues. V lost 5 bases, J lost 3 bases, and 7 bases lay in between. CDR3 protein: CASSFRDYGYTF. Written as DNA, the CDR3 is TGTGCCAGTAGTTTCAGGGACTATGGCTACACCTTC.

The rearrangement joins TRBV28 to TRBJ2-1; 8 nucleotides agree with TRBD1. The V gene end was trimmed by 2 bases and the J gene end by 8 bases; junction bases not matched to a gene: 8. Per germline, CDR1 MDHEN and CDR2 SYDVKM. The CDR3 totals 15 residues. Here the CDR3 reads CASSLETGASDEQFF. Written as DNA, the CDR3 is TGTGCCAGCAGTTTAGAGACAGGGGCTTCGGATGAGCAGTTCTTC. Full variable domain (outside the CDR3, taken from reference TRBV28 and TRBJ2-1): DVKVTQSSRYLVKRTGEKVFLECVQDMDHENMFWYRQDPGLGLRLIYFSYDVKMKEKGDIPEGYSVSREKKERFSLILESASTNQTSMYLCASSLETGASDEQFFGPGTRLTVL.

This clone was counted only a few times. The chain is built from TRBV7-6 and TRBJ2-1, with 9 nucleotides matching TRBD2. Germline values: CDR1 SGHVS, CDR2 FNYEAQ. The CDR3 spans 13 residues. V was pared by 1 base and J by 9 bases, with 1 base of the junction left unmatched. The CDR3 loop is CASSLGAGGEQFF. CDR3 nucleotide sequence: TGTGCCAGCAGCTTAGGAGCGGGGGGTGAGCAGTTCTTC.

This chain links TRBV9 with TRBJ2-1; D ambiguous. Germline V lookup: CDR1 SGDLS, CDR2 YYNGEE. The V gene lost 0 bases and the J gene lost 0 bases, with 7 bases spanning the gap. The CDR3 length is 15 residues. The CDR3 is CASSVELSSYNEQFF. CDR3 sequence (DNA): TGTGCCAGCAGCGTAGAGTTGAGCTCCTACAATGAGCAGTTCTTC. Variable domain in full (rest from reference TRBV9 and TRBJ2-1): DSGVTQTPKHLITATGQRVTLRCSPRSGDLSVYWYQQSLDQGLQFLIQYYNGEERAKGNILERFSAQQFPDLHSELNLSSLELGDSALYFCASSVELSSYNEQFFGPGTRLTVL.

The rearrangement uses TRBV6-1 and TRBJ1-1, with 7 bases that match TRBD1. The V segment lost 3 bases and the J segment 0 bases; nucleotides outside the gene matches: 1. The germline CDR1 and CDR2 sequences are MNHNS and SASEGT. The CDR3 loop spans 14 amino acids. The CDR3 DNA follows: TGTGCCAGCAGTGATGGACAGGTGAACACTGAAGCTTTCTTT. Amino acids: CASSDGQVNTEAFF.

The V call is TRBV27, the J call TRBJ2-3; 7 positions agree with TRBD2. With V trimmed by 3 bases and J by 0 bases, 6 bases remained unmatched. The CDR3 length is 16 residues. Germline-derived CDR1 and CDR2 are MNHEY and SMNVEV (reference sequence). CDR3 sequence reads: CASSLVSGLSTDTQYF. The CDR3, as DNA: TGTGCCAGCAGTTTGGTTAGCGGGTTGAGCACAGATACGCAGTATTTT.

The CDR3 sequence is CASTWGTGVEPQHF. The DNA of the CDR3 is TGTGCCAGTACTTGGGGGACAGGGGTCGAGCCCCAGCATTTT. The rearrangement uses TRBV19 and TRBJ1-5, with 10 bases aligning to TRBD1. The CDR3 has 14 amino acids. Per germline, CDR1 LNHDA and CDR2 SQIVND (reference sequence). Unmatched junction bases numbered 8, after V lost 7 bases and J lost 8 bases.

The chain is built from TRBV11-3 and TRBJ2-1; D is unresolved. CDR3 size: 12 residues. V was pared by 5 bases and J by 6 bases, with 8 bases between. CDR1 SGHNT and CDR2 YENEEA come from the germline V gene. CDR3 in amino acids: CASSLSPNEQFF. Here the CDR3 DNA reads TGTGCCAGCAGCCTTAGCCCCAATGAGCAGTTCTTC.

The sample holds one count of this clone. J is TRBJ2-1 and V is TRBV6-5; the D gene is possibly TRBD1 (6 bases). This CDR3 is 14 amino acids long. Germline V gene sequence: CDR1 MNHEY, CDR2 SVGAGI. The ends were cut back, 7 bases at V and 7 bases at J, with 17 bases in the middle. CDR3 DNA sequence: TGTGCCAGCAAGAACAGGGTTGGAGGAAATGAGCAGTTCTTC. Translating it yields CASKNRVGGNEQFF.

This clone showed up just once. The V gene is TRBV28, the J gene TRBJ2-2; 8 bases line up with TRBD2. This CDR3 contains 15 residues. Per germline, CDR1 MDHEN and CDR2 SYDVKM. V dropped 4 bases and J dropped 0; count of bases not matched to a gene: 1. The CDR3 loop is CASSSLAANTGELFF. The CDR3 coding sequence is TGTGCCAGCAGTTCACTAGCGGCGAACACCGGGGAGCTGTTTTTT.